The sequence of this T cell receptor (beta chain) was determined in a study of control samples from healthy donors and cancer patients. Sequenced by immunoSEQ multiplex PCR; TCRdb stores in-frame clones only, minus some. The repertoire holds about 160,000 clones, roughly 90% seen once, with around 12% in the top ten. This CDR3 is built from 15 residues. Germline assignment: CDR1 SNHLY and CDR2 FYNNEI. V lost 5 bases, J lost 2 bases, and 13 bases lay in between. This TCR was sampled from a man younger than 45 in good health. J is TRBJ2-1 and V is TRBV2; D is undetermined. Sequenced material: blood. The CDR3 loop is CASSLQALTYNEQFF. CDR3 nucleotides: TGTGCCAGCAGTTTACAAGCGTTGACCTACAATGAGCAGTTCTTC.